This is a list of T cell receptor beta chains from one sample in a study of vaccination and CD4 T cells after COVID-19. These TCRs' antigens remain unknown. TCRdb re-analysed the PCR reads in MiXCR, keeping a single row per CDR3 protein. The sample has 2,600 or so distinct CDR3 sequences, under 30% seen once. The sample here was CD4+ T cells from blood, cultured in vitro, taken after SARS-CoV-2 vaccination. These TCRs come from a human donor who had recovered from COVID-19. The CDR3 runs from the conserved cysteine through the conserved F or W. A D gene is named only where the DNA matches it firmly. The listing skips clone size in some rows; elsewhere it reads once, few, many or a size class.

D gene	V gene	CDR3 length	J gene	clone size	CDR3 DNA	CDR3 protein
-	TRBV20-1	13	TRBJ1-2	-	TGCAGTGCTAGTTTCACAGGTAACGATGGCTACACCTTC	CSASFTGNDGYTF
TRBD2	TRBV5-8	16	TRBJ2-7	-	TGTGCCAGCAGCTTGGGCGGGGGGGCCTATTTGGGCGAGCAGTACTTC	CASSLGGGAYLGEQYF
TRBD2	TRBV7-8	14	TRBJ2-3	few	TGTGCCAGCAGCTTCGGGGGGGGCACAGATACGCAGTATTTT	CASSFGGGTDTQYF
TRBD1	TRBV6-5	15	TRBJ1-2	-	TGTGCCAGCAGTTACTCCGGGACAGGGGGCTATGGCTACACCTTC	CASSYSGTGGYGYTF
-	TRBV24-1	15	TRBJ2-1	-	TGTGCCACCAGGGGGACTGCCCAAACAGGCGATGAGCAGCTCTTC	CATRGTAQTGDEQLF
-	TRBV27	14	TRBJ2-5	few	TGTGCCAGCAGGAAATTGGACCGGGAAGAGACCCAGTACTTC	CASRKLDREETQYF
TRBD1	TRBV28	17	TRBJ1-6	large	TGTGCCAGCAGCTCCGGGACAGGGGGATTCTATAATTCACCCCTCCACTTT	CASSSGTGGFYNSPLHF
TRBD1	TRBV6-5	16	TRBJ2-5	-	TGTGCCAGCAGTTACGGGCAAGGGACAGGGGACGAGACCCAGTACTTC	CASSYGQGTGDETQYF
TRBD1	TRBV6-4	15	TRBJ2-1	once	TGTGCCAGCAGCTTAGGACAGGGTGTCATCAATGAGCAGTTCTTC	CASSLGQGVINEQFF
-	TRBV20-1	13	TRBJ1-6	medium-sized	TGCAGTGCTAGGGGGGCGGCGAATTCACCCCTCCACTTT	CSARGAANSPLHF
-	TRBV10-3	15	TRBJ1-2	medium-sized	TGTGCCATCAGTGTGAGGGGGGGAGGTTTAGATGGCTACACCTTC	CAISVRGGGLDGYTF
TRBD1	TRBV6-1	15	TRBJ1-2	-	TGTGCCAGCAGACCCCCACAGGGGAAATCGTCGGGCTACACCTTC	CASRPPQGKSSGYTF
TRBD2	TRBV28	16	TRBJ2-1	-	TGTGCCAGCAGCTCTCGGGGGGGGAGCTCCTACAATGAGCAGTTCTTC	CASSSRGGSSYNEQFF
-	TRBV6-1	13	TRBJ1-2	few	TGTGCCAGCAGTCTACGGACAGTCTATGGCTACACCTTC	CASSLRTVYGYTF
-	TRBV19	13	TRBJ1-2	-	TGTGCCAGTATTTCCGACGGGTACCATGGCTACACCTTC	CASISDGYHGYTF
-	TRBV7-9	19	TRBJ2-2	-	TGTGCCAGCAGCTTAGCTCGGGCAGGGAGAATCGGGAACACCGGGGAGCTGTTTTTT	CASSLARAGRIGNTGELFF
-	TRBV20-1	14	TRBJ2-7	medium-sized	TGCAGTGCTAGTGGACCCATGAAATCCTACGAGCAGTACTTC	CSASGPMKSYEQYF
TRBD1	TRBV7-2	15	TRBJ1-2	large	TGTGCCAGCAGCTCCGACTACAGGGGGTACTATGGCTACACCTTC	CASSSDYRGYYGYTF
-	TRBV20-1	12	TRBJ2-7	medium-sized	TGCAGTGCTAGCGAAGCCTCCTACGAGCAGTACTTC	CSASEASYEQYF
-	TRBV7-8	14	TRBJ1-1	few	TGTGCCAGCAGCCCCTGGGGGGGTGGCACTGAAGCTTTCTTT	CASSPWGGGTEAFF
-	TRBV29-1	13	TRBJ2-5	-	TGCAGCGTTGCCCCCTCGGGAGAAGAGACCCAGTACTTC	CSVAPSGEETQYF
-	TRBV6-1	16	TRBJ1-2	few	TGTGCCAGCAAACTTCGGGGACGCCGCGGTAGCTATGGCTACACCTTC	CASKLRGRRGSYGYTF
-	TRBV6-2/TRBV6-3	16	TRBJ1-2	once	TGTGCCAGCAGTCCGACCCGCCAGGCCCGTAACTATGGCTACACCTTC	CASSPTRQARNYGYTF
-	TRBV20-1	14	TRBJ1-1	few	TGCAGTGCTAGACCCCCTGGGGTGTTAACTGAAGCTTTCTTT	CSARPPGVLTEAFF
TRBD2	TRBV20-1	14	TRBJ2-7	-	TGCAGTGCTAGAGCACTAGCGGGGGGGTACGAGCAGTACTTC	CSARALAGGYEQYF
-	TRBV27	12	TRBJ1-6	-	TGTGCCAGCAGTCTTGGCAATTCACCCCTCCACTTT	CASSLGNSPLHF
TRBD1	TRBV20-1	14	TRBJ1-1	-	TGCAGTGCTAGCAGGACAGGGGTTAACACTGAAGCTTTCTTT	CSASRTGVNTEAFF
TRBD1	TRBV20-1	14	TRBJ1-1	-	TGCAGTGCCGAAAGGACAGGATTGAACACTGAAGCTTTCTTT	CSAERTGLNTEAFF
-	TRBV6-1	12	TRBJ1-5	-	TGTGCCAGCATGCAGGCAAATCAGCCCCAGCATTTT	CASMQANQPQHF
TRBD2	TRBV10-3	15	TRBJ2-3	-	TGTGCCATCAGCGCTAGCGGGGGAGGGTCGGGTACGCAGTATTTT	CAISASGGGSGTQYF
-	TRBV20-1	15	TRBJ1-1	few	TGCAGTGCTAGAGCAGGTGTGGTAGGGAGGGCTGAAGCTTTCTTT	CSARAGVVGRAEAFF
-	TRBV6-5	16	TRBJ1-1	-	TGTGCCAGCAGTTACTCGAGTGTGGAGGGGATAACTGAAGCTTTCTTT	CASSYSSVEGITEAFF
-	TRBV20-1	16	TRBJ2-1	-	TGCAGTGCTAGAGGCCGGGGGAAGAGCTCCTACAATGAGCAGTTCTTC	CSARGRGKSSYNEQFF
TRBD2	TRBV20-1	17	TRBJ2-2	large	TGCAGTGCCTCCAACGGGGGGGGGCTCCCTAACACCGGGGAGCTGTTTTTT	CSASNGGGLPNTGELFF
-	TRBV5-1	12	TRBJ2-7	-	TGCGCCAGCAGCCCGACTTCCTACGAGCAGTACTTC	CASSPTSYEQYF
-	TRBV20-1	13	TRBJ1-2	medium-sized	TGCAGTCATGACGGGGGGCCTTCCTATGGCTACACCTTC	CSHDGGPSYGYTF
TRBD1	TRBV20-1	14	TRBJ1-3	-	TGCAGTGCTAGAGATGACAGGGCCCTGAACACCATATATTTT	CSARDDRALNTIYF
TRBD1	TRBV12-3/TRBV12-4	15	TRBJ2-7	-	TGTGCCAGCAGTTCACCATACAGGGGGGCGCGCGAGCAGTACTTC	CASSSPYRGAREQYF
-	TRBV7-6	12	TRBJ2-3	medium-sized	TGTGCCCCCAAGGGCAGGGCAGATACGCAGTATTTT	CAPKGRADTQYF
TRBD1	TRBV19	13	TRBJ2-7	-	TGTGCCACCAGAAGGGGGCGACCCTACGAGCAGTACTTC	CATRRGRPYEQYF